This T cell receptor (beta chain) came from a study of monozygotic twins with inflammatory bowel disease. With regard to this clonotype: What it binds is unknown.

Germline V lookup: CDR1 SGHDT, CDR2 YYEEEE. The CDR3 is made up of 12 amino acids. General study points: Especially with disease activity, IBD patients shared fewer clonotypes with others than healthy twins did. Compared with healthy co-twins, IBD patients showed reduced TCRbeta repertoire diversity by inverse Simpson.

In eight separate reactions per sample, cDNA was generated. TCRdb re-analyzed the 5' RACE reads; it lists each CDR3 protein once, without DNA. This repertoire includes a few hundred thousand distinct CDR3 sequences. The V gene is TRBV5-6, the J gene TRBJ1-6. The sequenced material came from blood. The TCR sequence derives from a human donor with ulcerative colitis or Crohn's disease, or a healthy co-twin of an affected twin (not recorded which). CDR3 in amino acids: CASSLGYSPLHF.